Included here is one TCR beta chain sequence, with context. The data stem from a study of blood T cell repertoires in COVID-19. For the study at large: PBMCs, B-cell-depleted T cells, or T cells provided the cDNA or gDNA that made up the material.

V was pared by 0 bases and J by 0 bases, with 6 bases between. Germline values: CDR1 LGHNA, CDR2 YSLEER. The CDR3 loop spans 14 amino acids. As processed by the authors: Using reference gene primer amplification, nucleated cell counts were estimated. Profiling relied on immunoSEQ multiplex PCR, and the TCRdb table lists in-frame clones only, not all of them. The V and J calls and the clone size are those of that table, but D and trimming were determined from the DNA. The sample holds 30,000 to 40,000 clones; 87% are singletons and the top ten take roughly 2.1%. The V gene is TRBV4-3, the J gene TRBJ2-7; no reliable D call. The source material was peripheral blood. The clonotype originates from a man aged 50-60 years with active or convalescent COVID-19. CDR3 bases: TGCGCCAGCAGCCAAGATCCGAGCTCCTACGAGCAGTACTTC. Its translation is CASSQDPSSYEQYF.